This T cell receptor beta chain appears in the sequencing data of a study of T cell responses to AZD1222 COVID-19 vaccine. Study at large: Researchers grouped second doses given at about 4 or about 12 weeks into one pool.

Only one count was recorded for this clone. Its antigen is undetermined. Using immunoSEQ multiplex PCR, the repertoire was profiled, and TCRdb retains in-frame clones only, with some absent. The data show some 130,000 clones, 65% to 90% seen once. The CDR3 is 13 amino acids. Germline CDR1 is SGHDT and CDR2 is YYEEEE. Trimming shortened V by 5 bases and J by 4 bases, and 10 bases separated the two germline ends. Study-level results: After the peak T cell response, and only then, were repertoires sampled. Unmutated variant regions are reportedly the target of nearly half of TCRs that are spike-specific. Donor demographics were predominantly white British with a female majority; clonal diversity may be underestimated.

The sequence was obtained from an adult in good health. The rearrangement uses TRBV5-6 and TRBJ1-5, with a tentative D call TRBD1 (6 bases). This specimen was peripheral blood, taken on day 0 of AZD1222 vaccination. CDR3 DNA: TGTGCCAGCAGTCTCGGACAGAATCAGCCCCAGCATTTT. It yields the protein CASSLGQNQPQHF. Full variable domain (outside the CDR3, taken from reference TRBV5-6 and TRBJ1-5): DAGVTQSPTHLIKTRGQQVTLRCSPKSGHDTVSWYQQALGQGPQFIFQYYEEEERQRGNFPDRFSGHQFPNYSSELNVNALLLGDSALYLCASSLGQNQPQHFGDGTRLSIL.